This T cell receptor (beta chain) was profiled in a study of persistence of HIV-infected CD4 T cells. Study summary: A median of 8 years of suppressive ART preceded sampling. Regarding the study as a whole: TCR oligoclonality correlated with proviral oligoclonality in the same sorted populations.

Concerning this clone itself: Its target is unknown.

This was the immunoSEQ version 4 assay in survey mode. Only in-frame clones appear in the TCRdb table, and some are missing; sequencing was by immunoSEQ multiplex PCR. The repertoire includes about 40,000 clones, approximately 80% of them detected once, and 13% to 15% sits in the top ten. Per germline, CDR1 GTSNPN and CDR2 SVGIG (reference sequence). V gave up 2 bases and J gave up 5 bases, with 24 bases separating them. The CDR3 runs to 17 residues. The stimulus was an HIV-1 Gag 15-mer peptide pool, 1 ug/peptide/mL. Memory cells lacking CD40L and CD69 with high CD45RO were sorted. A roughly 20-hour stimulation of CD8-depleted PBMCs used anti-CD28/CD49d costimulation, CD40-blocking antibody and enfuvirtide.

Sequenced here: CD4+ T cells sorted from PBMCs after 18-hour stimulation, sampled from a patient who received antiretroviral therapy. The gene calls are TRBV30 and TRBJ2-5; D might be TRBD1 or TRBD2, each matching 6 bases. The clonotype was recovered from an adult man with HIV who was CMV-seropositive. DNA for the CDR3: TGTGCCTGGAGTCCTCTCTTAGGACTACCGCAGGGGGAGACCCAGTACTTC. Amino acids: CAWSPLLGLPQGETQYF.